The 19 T cell receptor beta chains listed next were all sequenced from one sample in a study of cytomegalovirus exposure and HLA in healthy donors. The primer mix had 60 Vbeta and 13 Jbeta primers. The protocol was immunoSEQ multiplex PCR, while the TCRdb copy is restricted to in-frame clones and leaves out a portion. The table shows over 110,000 clones, with 65% to 85% occurring only once. Source material: PBMCs. All receptors come from a man aged 18 to 35 in good health and CMV-seronegative.

This clone was seen only a few times. The chain employs TRBV6-5 and TRBJ1-2; D is unclear. CDR1 and CDR2 (germline): MNHEY, SVGAGI. CDR3 length equals 15 residues. Trimming took off 6 bases at V and 1 base at J, with 15 bases between the two ends. The CDR3 DNA reads as TGTGCCAGCAGGAGCGGGTCTGGGGTTAACTATGGCTACACCTTC. The encoded protein is CASRSGSGVNYGYTF.

This clone was seen a few times. V and J are TRBV4-1 and TRBJ1-2; 8 bases align to TRBD1. Germline assignment: CDR1 MGHRA and CDR2 YSYEKL. V dropped 0 bases and J dropped 7; count of bases not matched to a gene: 7. The CDR3 consists of 15 residues. CDR3 sequence (DNA): TGCGCCAGCAGCCAAGATTCAGGGGGCGGCTTTGGCTACACCTTC. This encodes CASSQDSGGGFGYTF.

This clone was observed a single time. This CDR3 is CASSLLDRAGETQYF. The CDR3 region has the DNA TGCGCCAGCAGCTTGCTAGACAGGGCAGGGGAGACCCAGTACTTC. The gene calls are TRBV5-1 and TRBJ2-5; 7 nucleotides match TRBD1. Germline CDR1 and CDR2: SGHRS and YFSETQ. J lost 5 bases, V lost 1 base, and 8 bases had no gene match. The CDR3 extends over 15 amino acids. The whole variable domain, filled in from reference TRBV5-1 and TRBJ2-5, reads KAGVTQTPRYLIKTRGQQVTLSCSPISGHRSVSWYQQTPGQGLQFLFEYFSETQRNKGNFPGRFSGRQFSNSRSEMNVSTLELGDSALYLCASSLLDRAGETQYFGPGTRLLVL.

There are a few counts of this clone. The chain has TRBV4-3 and TRBJ1-1; D is unresolved. The ends were cut back, 0 bases at V and 1 base at J, with 9 bases in the middle. The CDR3 extends over 15 amino acids. Germline-derived CDR1 and CDR2 are LGHNA and YSLEER. CDR3 coding DNA: TGCGCCAGCAGCCAAGATGGCGGGCCGAACACTGAAGCTTTCTTT. Amino acids: CASSQDGGPNTEAFF.

The genes are TRBV12-5 and TRBJ2-3; maybe TRBD2 (5 bases). Trimming left V 2 bases short and J 6 bases short, with 21 bases between. The CDR3 extends over 17 amino acids. Germline CDR1 LGHNT, CDR2 FRNRAP. In DNA form, the CDR3 reads TGTGCTAGTGGTTTGTCCCCAACCGGGGTTAGTCTCGATACGCAGTATTTT. This gives the protein CASGLSPTGVSLDTQYF. The full variable domain, its missing parts supplied by reference TRBV12-5 and TRBJ2-3, is DARVTQTPRHKVTEMGQEVTMRCQPILGHNTVFWYRQTMMQGLELLAYFRNRAPLDDSGMPKDRFSAEMPDATLATLKIQPSEPRDSAVYFCASGLSPTGVSLDTQYFGPGTRLTVL.

This clone was seen a few times. The chain employs TRBV12-5 and TRBJ1-2; D unclear. The CDR3 extends over 13 amino acids. V was trimmed by 0 bases and J by 7 bases, leaving 9 bases between them. From germline, CDR1 is LGHNT and CDR2 FRNRAP. The CDR3 DNA sequence: TGTGCTAGTGGTTTGGTACTTCACAGTGGCTACACCTTC. Protein: CASGLVLHSGYTF. Full variable domain (rest looked up from reference TRBV12-5 and TRBJ1-2): DARVTQTPRHKVTEMGQEVTMRCQPILGHNTVFWYRQTMMQGLELLAYFRNRAPLDDSGMPKDRFSAEMPDATLATLKIQPSEPRDSAVYFCASGLVLHSGYTFGSGTRLTVV.

This chain links TRBV27 with TRBJ1-2; perhaps TRBD1 as D (5 bases). Germline CDR1 MNHEY, CDR2 SMNVEV (reference sequence). This CDR3 contains 15 residues. The V end lost 6 bases, the J end lost 4 bases, and 18 bases lay between the germline ends. CDR3 bases: TGTGCCAGCAGGGGGACTTCTAAACGGAGCTATGGCTACACCTTC. It is translated as CASRGTSKRSYGYTF.

The chain recombines TRBV6-5 with TRBJ1-5; TRBD1 agrees at 9 bases. This CDR3 contains 14 residues. Per the germline V gene, CDR1 is MNHEY and CDR2 is SVGAGI. V shed 5 bases, J shed 5 bases, and the junction held 4 bases outside the gene matches. This chain's CDR3 is CASSTGGRHQPQHF. As DNA, the CDR3 is TGTGCCAGCAGTACAGGGGGCAGACATCAGCCCCAGCATTTT.

This chain joins TRBV5-4 and TRBJ2-1; TRBD1 matches 7 bases. CDR1 and CDR2 from the germline V gene are SGHNT and YYREEE (reference sequence). CDR3 length: 15 amino acids. The J segment lost 5 bases and the V segment lost 0 bases, leaving 5 bases of the junction unmatched. CDR3 residues: CASSLDPGQNNEQFF. CDR3 bases: TGTGCCAGCAGCTTGGACCCGGGACAGAACAATGAGCAGTTCTTC.

Only one count was recorded for this clone. This rearrangement joins TRBV5-4 to TRBJ2-4, with TRBD2 matching over 8 bases. Unmatched junction bases numbered 11, after V lost 4 bases and J lost 8 bases. There are 15 residues in the CDR3. Germline assignment: CDR1 SGHNT and CDR2 YYREEE (reference sequence). The CDR3 protein is CASSRGGRGEDIQYF. The CDR3 DNA is TGTGCCAGCAGCCGAGGTGGGCGGGGGGAAGACATTCAGTACTTC.

This clone was detected once. The rearrangement links TRBV30 to TRBJ1-2, with 8 nucleotides matching TRBD1. The trim removed 5 bases at V and 3 bases at J, leaving 8 bases unmatched. The CDR3 consists of 14 residues. Germline V gene data show CDR1 as GTSNPN and CDR2 as SVGIG (reference sequence). CDR3 sequence (DNA): TGTGCCTGGTTACCGACAGGGGCGCACTATGGCTACACCTTC. Amino acids: CAWLPTGAHYGYTF.

The rearrangement uses TRBV27 and TRBJ1-1, with a weak D call TRBD1 (5 bases). With 4 bases removed from V and 0 bases from J, the gap between germline ends came to 12 bases. The germline gives CDR1 MNHEY, CDR2 SMNVEV (reference sequence). The CDR3 loop spans 15 amino acids. The DNA for the CDR3 is TGTGCCAGCAGTTCCCGTAGACAGATGAACACTGAAGCTTTCTTT. Translation gives CASSSRRQMNTEAFF.

This clone came up a few times. The V and J genes are TRBV6-1 and TRBJ2-7; D uncertain. V lost 6 bases to trimming and J lost 7 bases, with 10 bases between them. The germline CDR1 and CDR2 sequences are MNHNS and SASEGT. The CDR3 is 11 residues long. The DNA of the CDR3 is TGTGCCAGCAGGTTGGTGACAGAGCAGTACTTC. This gives the protein CASRLVTEQYF.

The DNA of the CDR3 is TGTGCCAGCAGTTATGCAGGGAACTATGGCTACACCTTC. It encodes CASSYAGNYGYTF. The gene calls are TRBV6-1 and TRBJ1-2; D is possibly TRBD1 (5 bases). V was shortened by 5 bases and J by 2 bases, with 9 bases between the two germline ends. Germline CDR1 is MNHNS and CDR2 is SASEGT. CDR3 size: 13 residues.

The V and J genes are TRBV5-1 and TRBJ2-7, with a possible D match to TRBD1 (6 bases). The germline gives CDR1 SGHRS, CDR2 YFSETQ. Deletions cut 4 bases from V and 0 bases from J, with 8 bases between. The CDR3 sequence is 13 residues long. Here the CDR3 reads CASSPTGSYEQYF. CDR3 DNA sequence: TGCGCCAGCAGCCCGACAGGCTCCTACGAGCAGTACTTC.

The chain has TRBV5-1 and TRBJ1-5, with D unresolved. This CDR3 is built from 14 residues. V was pared by 3 bases and J by 7 bases, with 14 bases between. Germline V gene lookup returns CDR1 SGHRS and CDR2 YFSETQ. The DNA for the CDR3 is TGCGCCAGCAGCTATGCAGTTGGAGGACAGCCCCAGCATTTT. Its protein is CASSYAVGGQPQHF.

The V and J genes are TRBV18 and TRBJ1-1; D remains ambiguous. There are 13 residues in the CDR3. CDR1 KGHSH and CDR2 LQKENI come from the germline V gene. V was clipped by 3 bases and J by 7 bases, with 12 bases between them. CDR3 in amino acids: CASSPPPGIEAFF. CDR3 sequence (DNA): TGTGCCAGCTCACCCCCCCCCGGGATTGAAGCTTTCTTT.

The J gene is TRBJ2-3, the V gene TRBV19; TRBD2 agrees at 8 bases. Trimming cost V 7 bases and J 5 bases; bases outside gene matches: 11. The CDR3 is 15 amino acids. Germline CDR1 LNHDA, CDR2 SQIVND (reference sequence). The CDR3 here is CASNFNGGAGDTQYF. CDR3 DNA: TGTGCCAGTAATTTCAACGGGGGGGCCGGAGATACGCAGTATTTT.

This clone occurred a few times. The chain carries TRBV4-3 and TRBJ1-4, with 7 bases lining up with TRBD1. The length of the CDR3 is 15 residues. The V segment lost 0 bases and the J segment 6 bases; nucleotides outside the gene matches: 4. Germline V gene lookup returns CDR1 LGHNA and CDR2 YSLEER. The CDR3 region is CASSQEEGADEKLFF. The CDR3 DNA sequence: TGCGCCAGCAGCCAAGAGGAGGGGGCTGATGAAAAACTGTTTTTT.